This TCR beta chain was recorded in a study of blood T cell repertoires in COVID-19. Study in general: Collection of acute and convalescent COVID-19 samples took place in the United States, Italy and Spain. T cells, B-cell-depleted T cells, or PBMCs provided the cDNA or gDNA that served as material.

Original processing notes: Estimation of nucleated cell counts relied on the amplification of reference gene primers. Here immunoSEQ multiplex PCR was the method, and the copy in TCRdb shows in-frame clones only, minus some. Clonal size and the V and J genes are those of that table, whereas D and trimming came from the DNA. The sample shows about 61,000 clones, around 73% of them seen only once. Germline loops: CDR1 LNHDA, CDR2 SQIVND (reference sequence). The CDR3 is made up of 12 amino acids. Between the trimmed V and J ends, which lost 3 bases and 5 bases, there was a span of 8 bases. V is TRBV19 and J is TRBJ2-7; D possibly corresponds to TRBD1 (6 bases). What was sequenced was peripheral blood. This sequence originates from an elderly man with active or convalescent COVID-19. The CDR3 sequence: CASSMGDNEQYF. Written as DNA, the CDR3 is TGTGCCAGTAGTATGGGGGACAACGAGCAGTACTTC.